This passage covers 12 T cell receptor beta chains from one sample sequenced in a study of blood T cell repertoires in COVID-19 (dated by TCRdb to about 2020). Libraries were prepared through the immunoSEQ multiplex PCR assay. Held by TCRdb, this immuneACCESS table contains in-frame sequences only and omits some clones. Under half of the omission traces to an unresolved V gene where checked; the cause of the rest is unknown. Recorded for this sample are a few hundred thousand clones; 75% to 90% of them occurred a single time. Over 2% of the sample is in the top ten clones. Sequencing was carried out using peripheral blood. These receptors came from a man under 40 who had recovered from COVID-19.

The chain links TRBV11-2 to TRBJ2-1; 13 bases match TRBD2. V was clipped by 5 bases and J by 6 bases; unmatched bases: 4. The CDR3 extends over 15 amino acids. Per the germline V gene, CDR1 is SGHAT and CDR2 is FQNNGV. CDR3 amino acids: CASSPRTSGGNEQFF. DNA of the CDR3: TGTGCCAGCAGCCCGCGGACTAGCGGGGGCAATGAGCAGTTCTTC.

The sample holds one count of this clone. The rearrangement links TRBV9 to TRBJ2-7; 7 nucleotides match TRBD1. The germline V gene has CDR1 SGDLS and CDR2 YYNGEE. The V and J ends lost 3 bases and 0 bases, in that order; junction bases with no gene match: 6. This CDR3 spans 15 amino acids. CDR3: CASSDRTGSSYEQYF. The CDR3 bases are TGTGCCAGCAGCGACCGGACAGGAAGCTCCTACGAGCAGTACTTC.

This rearrangement joins TRBV6-5 to TRBJ1-6; a weak D match, TRBD1 (6 bases). This CDR3 comprises 14 residues. CDR1 is MNHEY and CDR2 is SVGAGI in the germline V gene. The germline V and J ends were trimmed by 0 bases and 8 bases, with 8 bases remaining between them. CDR3 DNA sequence: TGTGCCAGCAGTTACTCGGACAGATATTCACCCCTCCACTTT. Translation: CASSYSDRYSPLHF.

This clone was found once. The genes are TRBV10-1 and TRBJ1-4; maybe TRBD1 (5 bases). Germline V lookup: CDR1 WNHNN, CDR2 SYGVQD (reference sequence). V lost 7 bases, J lost 2 bases, and 20 bases lay in between. The CDR3 consists of 17 residues. The CDR3 nucleotides are TGCGCCAGCAAGACAGTCGGGGGGGTAATGACTAATGAAAAACTGTTTTTT. Protein product: CASKTVGGVMTNEKLFF.

The gene calls are TRBV27 and TRBJ2-7; a possible D gene is TRBD1 (5 bases). CDR3 length: 14 residues. Germline loops: CDR1 MNHEY, CDR2 SMNVEV (reference sequence). Trimming removed 0 bases at V and 4 bases at J, with 10 bases between. The CDR3 region is CASSLSNRYYEQYF. CDR3 DNA: TGTGCCAGCAGTTTATCGAACAGGTATTACGAGCAGTACTTC.

The chain employs TRBV9 and TRBJ2-2; unclear D gene. V lost 3 bases and J 7 bases, leaving 7 bases between the germline ends. CDR3 size: 12 residues. The germline CDR1 and CDR2 sequences are SGDLS and YYNGEE. The DNA for the CDR3 is TGTGCCAGCAGCGAAAGAGTCGGGGAGCTGTTTTTT. Translating it yields CASSERVGELFF.

This chain links TRBV7-2 with TRBJ2-7, with 10 positions matching TRBD1. V was clipped by 5 bases and J by 0 bases; unmatched bases: 4. There are 15 residues in the CDR3. Germline loops: CDR1 SGHTA, CDR2 FQGNSA. This CDR3 reads CASSTGQGISYEQYF. Written as DNA, the CDR3 is TGTGCCAGCAGCACGGGACAGGGGATCTCCTACGAGCAGTACTTC.

This rearrangement joins TRBV27 to TRBJ1-1; 7 bases agree with TRBD1. Germline V gene data show CDR1 as MNHEY and CDR2 as SMNVEV (reference sequence). The length of the CDR3 is 14 residues. The junction had 5 bases not matched to a gene; V was cut back by 2 bases and J by 5 bases. The CDR3 loop reads CASSLMTGSTEAFF. In DNA form, the CDR3 reads TGTGCCAGCAGTTTAATGACAGGGTCAACTGAAGCTTTCTTT.

The rearrangement links TRBV11-1 to TRBJ2-7; possible D gene TRBD2, 6 bases. Germline V gene data show CDR1 as SGHAT and CDR2 as FQDESV (reference sequence). This CDR3 has 15 amino acids. V was clipped by 2 bases and J by 5 bases, with 16 bases between them. The CDR3 loop reads CASSLRWGSGDEQYF. The CDR3 DNA reads TGTGCCAGCAGCTTAAGGTGGGGATCGGGGGACGAGCAGTACTTC.

The J gene is TRBJ2-7, the V gene TRBV3-1 (or the pseudogene TRBV3-2), with TRBD1 matching 7 bases. Germline V gene data show CDR1 as LGHDT and CDR2 as YNNKEL (reference sequence). This CDR3 is 15 amino acids long. The V gene end was trimmed by 1 base and the J gene end by 5 bases; junction bases not matched to a gene: 8. CDR3 nucleotides: TGTGCCAGCAGCCAAGGATCCGACAGGGAGCACGAGCAGTACTTC. Amino acid sequence: CASSQGSDREHEQYF.

This chain connects TRBV19 to TRBJ1-5; TRBD1 matches 7 bases. Trimming took 8 bases from V and 0 from J; bases not matched to a gene: 7. The CDR3 contains 15 residues. Germline CDR1 and CDR2: LNHDA and SQIVND (reference sequence). CDR3 sequence reads: CASGTASYSNQPQHF. CDR3 bases: TGTGCCAGTGGGACAGCAAGCTATAGCAATCAGCCCCAGCATTTT.

This chain links TRBV7-2 with TRBJ2-2, with D unresolved. CDR1 SGHTA and CDR2 FQGNSA come from the germline V gene. V was trimmed by 2 bases and J by 1 base, leaving 11 bases between them. This CDR3 region has 16 residues. The CDR3 DNA follows: TGTGCCAGCAGCTTAACGGCGGTACGGAACACCGGGGAGCTGTTTTTT. Its translation is CASSLTAVRNTGELFF.